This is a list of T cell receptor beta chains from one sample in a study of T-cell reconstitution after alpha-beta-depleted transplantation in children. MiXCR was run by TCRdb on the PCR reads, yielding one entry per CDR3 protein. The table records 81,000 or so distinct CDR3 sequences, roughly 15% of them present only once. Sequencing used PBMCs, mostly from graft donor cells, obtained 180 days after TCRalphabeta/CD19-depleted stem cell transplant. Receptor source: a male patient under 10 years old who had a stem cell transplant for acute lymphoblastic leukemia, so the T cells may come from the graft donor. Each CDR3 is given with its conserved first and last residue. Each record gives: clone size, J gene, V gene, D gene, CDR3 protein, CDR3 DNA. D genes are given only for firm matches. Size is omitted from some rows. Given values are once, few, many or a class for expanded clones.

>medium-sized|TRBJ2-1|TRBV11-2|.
CASSLDWRGAYNEQFF
TGTGCCAGCAGCTTAGATTGGCGGGGAGCCTACAATGAGCAGTTCTTC
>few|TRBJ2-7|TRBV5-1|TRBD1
CASSLEQGVLYEQYF
TGCGCCAGCAGCTTGGAACAGGGGGTTCTCTACGAGCAGTACTTC
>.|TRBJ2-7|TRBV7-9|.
CASSPRLGTYEQYF
TGTGCCAGCAGCCCCCGACTAGGAACCTACGAGCAGTACTTC
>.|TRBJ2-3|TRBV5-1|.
CASSVDGGSTDTQYF
TGCGCCAGCAGCGTGGACGGGGGTAGCACAGATACGCAGTATTTT
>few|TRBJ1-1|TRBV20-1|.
CSARDREDFNTEAFF
TGCAGTGCTAGAGATCGGGAGGATTTTAACACTGAAGCTTTCTTT
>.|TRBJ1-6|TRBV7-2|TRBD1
CASSTTGLSSYNSPLHF
TGTGCCAGCAGCACGACAGGGCTTAGCTCCTATAATTCACCCCTCCACTTT
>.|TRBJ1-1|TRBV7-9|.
CASSAGAEAFF
TGTGCCAGCAGCGCAGGTGCGGAAGCTTTCTTT
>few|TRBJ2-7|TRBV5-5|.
CASREGLEQYF
TGTGCCAGCAGGGAGGGTCTCGAGCAGTACTTC
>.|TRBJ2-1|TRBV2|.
CASSGRRVGYNEQFF
TGTGCCAGCAGTGGTCGAAGGGTTGGCTACAATGAGCAGTTCTTC
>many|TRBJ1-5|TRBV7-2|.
CASSFRQYGNQPQHF
TGTGCCAGCAGCTTCAGACAATACGGCAATCAGCCCCAGCATTTT
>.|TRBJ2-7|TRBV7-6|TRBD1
CASSLRQGVDEQYF
TGTGCCAGCAGCTTGCGACAGGGGGTCGACGAGCAGTACTTC
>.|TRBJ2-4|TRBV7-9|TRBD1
CASSWGQGWKNIQYF
TGTGCCAGCAGCTGGGGACAGGGGTGGAAAAACATTCAGTACTTC
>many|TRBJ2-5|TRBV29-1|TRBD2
CSVGHRLARETQYF
TGCAGCGTTGGCCACCGACTAGCGCGGGAGACCCAGTACTTC
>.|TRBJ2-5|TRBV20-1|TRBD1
CSARGGGQGTQETQYF
TGCAGTGCTAGAGGGGGCGGACAGGGGACCCAAGAGACCCAGTACTTC
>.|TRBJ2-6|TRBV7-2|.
CASSLDAGANVLTF
TGTGCCAGCAGCTTAGACGCTGGGGCCAACGTCCTGACTTTC
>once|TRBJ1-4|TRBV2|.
CASSELDTLFF
TGTGCCAGCAGTGAATTGGACACGTTATTTTTT
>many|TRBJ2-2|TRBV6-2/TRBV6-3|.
CASSYLNTGELFF
TGTGCCAGCAGTTACTTAAACACCGGGGAGCTGTTTTTT
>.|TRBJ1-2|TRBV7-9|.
CASTVYGYTF
TGTGCCAGCACCGTGTATGGCTACACCTTC
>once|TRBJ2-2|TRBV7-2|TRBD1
CASSLMGTDTGELFF
TGTGCCAGCAGCTTAATGGGGACAGACACCGGGGAGCTGTTTTTT
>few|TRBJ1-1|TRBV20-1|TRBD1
CSADRGRETEAFF
TGCAGTGCAGACAGGGGGCGGGAGACTGAAGCTTTCTTT
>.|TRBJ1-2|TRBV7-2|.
CASSLSGQYGYTF
TGTGCCAGCAGCTTAAGTGGACAGTATGGCTACACCTTC
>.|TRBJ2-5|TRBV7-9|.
CASSLPLVIETQYF
TGTGCCAGCAGCTTACCCCTAGTAATTGAGACCCAGTACTTC
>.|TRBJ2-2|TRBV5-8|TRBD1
CASSHRQGTGELFF
TGTGCCAGCAGCCATAGACAGGGGACCGGGGAGCTGTTTTTT
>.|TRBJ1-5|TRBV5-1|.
CASSLQGSSNQPQHF
TGCGCCAGCAGCTTGCAGGGCAGTAGCAATCAGCCCCAGCATTTT
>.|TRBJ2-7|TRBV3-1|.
CASSPHRDSTYEQYF
TGTGCCAGCAGCCCACACCGGGACTCAACCTACGAGCAGTACTTC
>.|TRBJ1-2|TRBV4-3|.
CASSQDIPAQNYGYTF
TGCGCCAGCAGCCAAGATATCCCCGCACAGAACTATGGCTACACCTTC
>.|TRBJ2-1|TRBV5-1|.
CASSLKDSGFGEQFF
TGCGCCAGCAGCTTGAAGGACAGCGGGTTTGGTGAGCAGTTCTTC
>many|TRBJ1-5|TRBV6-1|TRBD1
CASSEINTGGGNQPQHF
TGTGCCAGCAGTGAAATTAATACAGGGGGCGGCAATCAGCCCCAGCATTTT
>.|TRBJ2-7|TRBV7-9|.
CASSLVSGAYEQYF
TGTGCCAGCAGCTTAGTGTCAGGGGCCTACGAGCAGTACTTC
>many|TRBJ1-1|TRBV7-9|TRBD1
CASSLRDRGDTEAFF
TGTGCCAGCAGCTTAAGGGACAGGGGGGACACTGAAGCTTTCTTT
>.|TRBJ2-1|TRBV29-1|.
CSVAPYNEQFF
TGCAGCGTTGCACCTTACAATGAGCAGTTCTTC
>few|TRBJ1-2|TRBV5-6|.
CASREPDRRYGYTF
TGTGCCAGCAGGGAACCGGACAGAAGGTATGGCTACACCTTC
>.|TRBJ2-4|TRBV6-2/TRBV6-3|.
CASSYIRTKNIQYF
TGTGCCAGCAGTTATATCAGGACCAAAAACATTCAGTACTTC
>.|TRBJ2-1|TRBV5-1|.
CATHDNYNEQLF
TGCGCCACCCACGACAACTACAATGAGCAGCTCTTC
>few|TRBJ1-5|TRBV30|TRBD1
CAWSRDREGQPQHF
TGTGCCTGGAGTCGAGACAGGGAGGGTCAGCCCCAGCATTTT
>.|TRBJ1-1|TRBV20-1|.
CSASQGFYTEAFF
TGCAGTGCTAGCCAAGGTTTCTACACTGAAGCTTTCTTT
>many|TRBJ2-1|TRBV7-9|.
CASSLEHGEIF
TGTGCCAGCAGCTTAGAACACGGGGAGATCTTC
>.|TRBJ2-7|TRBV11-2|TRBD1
CASSFEQGAIYEQYF
TGTGCCAGCAGCTTTGAACAGGGGGCTATCTACGAGCAGTACTTC
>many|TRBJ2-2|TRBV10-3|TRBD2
CAINPSGANTGELFF
TGTGCCATCAACCCCAGCGGGGCGAACACCGGGGAGCTGTTTTTT
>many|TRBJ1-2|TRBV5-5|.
CASSLDRRLGYTF
TGTGCCAGCAGCTTAGACAGGAGGCTTGGCTACACCTTC